These T cell receptor beta chains were read from a single sample in a study of chemoradiotherapy in HPV16-positive cancers. The data were produced by immunoSEQ multiplex PCR, yet TCRdb's version contains in-frame clones alone and is incomplete. The data hold approximately 50,000 clones, with roughly nine tenths observed a single time. The specimen was blood, collected from a patient who underwent chemoradiotherapy. The receptors come from a human donor with HPV-associated anogenital cancer. Both conserved end residues are part of each CDR3. The D gene is left open where the match is weak. Clone size is stated in some rows and not others, as once, few, many or a class when expanded.

-	-	TRBV27	TRBJ2-5	CASSSLGVAKETQYF	TGTGCCAGCAGTTCTCTGGGGGTCGCGAAAGAGACCCAGTACTTC
TRBD2	-	TRBV4-1	TRBJ2-1	CASSQDPSGSFNEQFF	TGCGCCAGCAGCCAAGACCCTAGCGGGAGTTTTAATGAGCAGTTCTTC
TRBD2	-	TRBV30	TRBJ2-1	CAWETSGKYNEQFF	TGTGCCTGGGAGACTAGCGGGAAGTACAATGAGCAGTTCTTC
-	once	TRBV7-8	TRBJ1-4	CASSPGRNEKLFF	TGTGCCAGCAGCCCCGGACGGAATGAAAAACTGTTTTTT
TRBD2	-	TRBV9	TRBJ2-3	CASSPRTSADTQYF	TGTGCCAGCAGCCCCCGGACTAGCGCCGATACGCAGTATTTT
-	-	TRBV5-1	TRBJ2-1	CASSLGPGYNEQFF	TGCGCCAGCAGCTTAGGGCCGGGGTACAATGAGCAGTTCTTC
-	-	TRBV6-5	TRBJ2-3	CASSYSTTTDTQYF	TGTGCCAGCAGTTACTCGACAACCACAGATACGCAGTATTTT
-	-	TRBV6-6	TRBJ2-5	CASRLRQIQETQYF	TGTGCCAGCAGGCTCCGACAGATCCAAGAGACCCAGTACTTC
TRBD1	-	TRBV27	TRBJ2-5	CASSPGQGRETQYF	TGTGCCAGCAGCCCGGGACAGGGTCGGGAGACCCAGTACTTC
-	once	TRBV5-8	TRBJ1-1	CASSLAGRRNTEAFF	TGTGCCAGCAGCTTGGCGGGACGAAGAAACACTGAAGCTTTCTTT